These T cell receptor beta chains were read from a single sample in a study of cytomegalovirus exposure and HLA in healthy donors. Measured with immunoSEQ multiplex PCR; TCRdb has only the in-frame clones, and not every one. The sample includes fewer than 250,000 clones, roughly 86% of them seen just once. Sequencing was done on a sample of PBMCs. Every receptor here comes from a woman between 18 and 30 years old in good health and CMV-seronegative. CDR3s include the opening cysteine and the closing phenylalanine or tryptophan. A D gene is named only where the DNA matches it firmly. A clone size is listed for some rows: how often the clone was seen (once, few, many), or a class if it is expanded.

.	.	TRBV15	TRBJ1-3	TGTGCCACCAGCGGCACAGGGATAACGGCGGACACCATATATTTT	CATSGTGITADTIYF
TRBD2	.	TRBV29-1	TRBJ2-2	TGCAGCGTTGACGGGCTAGCGGGGGGCCACGGGGAGCTGTTTTTT	CSVDGLAGGHGELFF
TRBD1	.	TRBV19	TRBJ1-2	TGTGCCAGTAGTATCCCGGGACAGGGGAGGAACTATGGCTACACCTTC	CASSIPGQGRNYGYTF
TRBD1	once	TRBV19	TRBJ2-1	TGTGCCAGTAGACCTAACACAGGGGCCAAGTTCTTC	CASRPNTGAKFF
.	once	TRBV5-6	TRBJ2-1	TGTGCCAGCAGCCGATACCGGGACTGGCGCACTAGTGAGCAGTTCTTC	CASSRYRDWRTSEQFF
TRBD2	.	TRBV4-2	TRBJ2-3	TGTGCCAGCAGCCAAGCTCCTGTGGGCGGGGGGGCGGTAGATACGCAGTATTTT	CASSQAPVGGGAVDTQYF
.	.	TRBV7-9	TRBJ1-4	TGTGCCAGCAGCTACACGACAGGCGGGGGTGAAAAACTGTTTTTT	CASSYTTGGGEKLFF
TRBD1	.	TRBV27	TRBJ1-2	TGTGCCAGCAGTCTCAGGGGGTATGGCTACACCTTC	CASSLRGYGYTF
TRBD1	.	TRBV7-9	TRBJ2-7	TGTGCCAGCAGAGATCCCGGGACAGGGACCTCCTACGAGCAGTACTTC	CASRDPGTGTSYEQYF
TRBD1	.	TRBV6-5	TRBJ1-2	TGTGCCAGCAGTTACACCGGGACAGGGAAGTATGGCTACACCTTC	CASSYTGTGKYGYTF
TRBD1	.	TRBV27	TRBJ1-1	TGTGCCAGCAGTTTAAAGGGGGCAGCGGTTATGGACACTGAAGCTTTCTTT	CASSLKGAAVMDTEAFF
.	.	TRBV30	TRBJ1-4	TGTGCCTGGAAGATGGGGAGGGGGATTGGAGTTACCGTTTTT	CAWKMGRGIGVTVF
TRBD1	once	TRBV25-1	TRBJ2-3	TGTGCCAGCACCGGACAGGGGTTTTGGGATACGCAGTATTTT	CASTGQGFWDTQYF
TRBD2	.	TRBV9	TRBJ2-7	TGTGCCAGCAGCGTAGGATCGACTAGCGGGGGTTACGAGCAGTACTTC	CASSVGSTSGGYEQYF
.	.	TRBV27	TRBJ2-7	TGTGCCAGCAGTTTATCGCTAGTAGGGGGTAATCCCTACGAGCAGTACTTC	CASSLSLVGGNPYEQYF
TRBD2	.	TRBV7-9	TRBJ2-2	TGTGCCAGCAGCCCCGGACTAGCGGGGTCGAACACCGGGGAGCTGTTTTTT	CASSPGLAGSNTGELFF
.	.	TRBV18	TRBJ1-1	TGTGCCAGCTCACCATTGGGCGTGGGGAACACTGAAGCTTTCTTT	CASSPLGVGNTEAFF
.	.	TRBV9	TRBJ1-5	TGTGCCAGCAGCGCTACAGATTATCAGCCCCAGCATTTT	CASSATDYQPQHF
TRBD1	once	TRBV4-2	TRBJ2-7	TGTGCCAGCAGCCAAGTGGGACAGGGGGCCTACGAGCAGTACTTC	CASSQVGQGAYEQYF
TRBD1	.	TRBV19	TRBJ1-2	TGTGCCAGTACAACCTTTTGGGACAGCCCTTATGGCTACACCTTC	CASTTFWDSPYGYTF
.	.	TRBV7-2	TRBJ1-4	TGTGCCAGCAGCTCTGGAGGCCAGGTTCGCTCCGCTAATGAAAAACTGTTTTTT	CASSSGGQVRSANEKLFF
.	.	TRBV5-1	TRBJ1-2	TGCGCCAGCAGGTTTAACAGAAATACTAACTATGGCTACACCTTC	CASRFNRNTNYGYTF
.	few	TRBV20-1	TRBJ1-2	TGCAGTGAGGGGGGCTACACCTTC	CSEGGYTF
.	.	TRBV5-1	TRBJ1-2	TGCGCCAGCAGCCAGGACAGTATACTCTATGGCTACACCTTC	CASSQDSILYGYTF
.	.	TRBV10-3	TRBJ1-1	TGTGCCATCACCGGCACAGGGCAAAGCACTGAAGCTTTCTTT	CAITGTGQSTEAFF
.	few	TRBV5-5	TRBJ1-2	TGTGCCAGCAGCATGTTGACCGACGGAGTTTATGGCTACACCTTC	CASSMLTDGVYGYTF
TRBD2	once	TRBV29-1	TRBJ2-1	TGCAGCGCCCTAACTAGCGGGAGGTACAATGAGCAGTTCTTC	CSALTSGRYNEQFF
.	.	TRBV2	TRBJ1-1	TGTGCCAGCAGTTTAGTAATGATGAACACTGAAGCTTTCTTT	CASSLVMMNTEAFF
TRBD2	.	TRBV10-1	TRBJ2-1	TGCGCCAGCAGTTCATCGGGAGGGTGGGAGTTCTTC	CASSSSGGWEFF
TRBD1	.	TRBV9	TRBJ2-3	TGTGCCAGCAGCGCGAGGACAGGGGGGACCACAGATACGCAGTATTTT	CASSARTGGTTDTQYF
.	.	TRBV5-1	TRBJ2-2	TGCGCCAGCGGGGCCTACTATAACACCGGGGAGCTGTTTTTT	CASGAYYNTGELFF
TRBD2	.	TRBV9	TRBJ2-1	TGTGCCAGCAGCGTCAGCGGGGGCTCCTACAATGAGCAGTTCTTC	CASSVSGGSYNEQFF
.	few	TRBV5-8	TRBJ1-3	TGTGCCAGCAGCTTGGTTACAGGGAAGACTGGAAACACCATATATTTT	CASSLVTGKTGNTIYF
TRBD1	.	TRBV30	TRBJ1-5	TGTGCCTGGAGGGGACAGGGCAATCAGCCCCAGCATTTT	CAWRGQGNQPQHF
TRBD1	.	TRBV9	TRBJ2-7	TGTGCCAGCAGCGCGGACGACAGGGGGCCGTTTTTATTTCAGTACTTC	CASSADDRGPFLFQYF
TRBD2	.	TRBV6-1	TRBJ2-3	TGTGCCAGCAACGGGAGGGTTTGGACAGATACGCAGTATTTT	CASNGRVWTDTQYF
.	.	TRBV4-1	TRBJ1-2	TGCGCCAGCAGCCAAGATTACCGGGAGGGCTATGGCTACACCTTC	CASSQDYREGYGYTF
.	.	TRBV21-1	TRBJ1-4	TGTGCCAGCAGCAAAGATCCCGGGACAGGGACCGCAACTAATGAAAAACTGTTTTTT	CASSKDPGTGTATNEKLFF
TRBD1	.	TRBV7-3	TRBJ2-3	TGTGCCAGCAGCCTAAAACCCCGACAGGGCCTCTCCACAGATACGCAGTATTTT	CASSLKPRQGLSTDTQYF
.	.	TRBV5-1	TRBJ2-7	TGCGCCAGCAGCCCCGAGCGGGTCACCTCCCACGAGCAGTACTTC	CASSPERVTSHEQYF
TRBD1	.	TRBV6-1	TRBJ1-5	TGTGCCAGCAGTGTGGGACAGGCGCAGCCCCAGCATTTT	CASSVGQAQPQHF
.	.	TRBV19	TRBJ2-3	TGTGCCAGTAGCTCAACTGCTCATACGCAGTATTTT	CASSSTAHTQYF
.	.	TRBV27	TRBJ2-1	TGTGCCAGCAGTTTATCGCAAGCGGGCTACAATGAGCAGTTCTTC	CASSLSQAGYNEQFF
TRBD1	few	TRBV2	TRBJ1-2	TGTGCCAGCAGTGGGGACAGGGGGGGCTACACCTTC	CASSGDRGGYTF
TRBD2	once	TRBV4-1	TRBJ2-5	TGCGCCAGCAGCCAGGCGGGGGGGCAAGAGACCCAGTACTTC	CASSQAGGQETQYF
.	once	TRBV18	TRBJ1-6	TGTGCCAGCTCACCAAGGGACAATAATTCACCCCTCCACTTT	CASSPRDNNSPLHF
.	once	TRBV25-1	TRBJ2-1	TGTGCCAGCAACCCGGGATTTTCCTACAATGAGCAGTTCTTC	CASNPGFSYNEQFF
.	.	TRBV27	TRBJ1-1	TGTGCCAGCAGTTTAGGGCTCTCAAACACTGAAGCTTTCTTT	CASSLGLSNTEAFF